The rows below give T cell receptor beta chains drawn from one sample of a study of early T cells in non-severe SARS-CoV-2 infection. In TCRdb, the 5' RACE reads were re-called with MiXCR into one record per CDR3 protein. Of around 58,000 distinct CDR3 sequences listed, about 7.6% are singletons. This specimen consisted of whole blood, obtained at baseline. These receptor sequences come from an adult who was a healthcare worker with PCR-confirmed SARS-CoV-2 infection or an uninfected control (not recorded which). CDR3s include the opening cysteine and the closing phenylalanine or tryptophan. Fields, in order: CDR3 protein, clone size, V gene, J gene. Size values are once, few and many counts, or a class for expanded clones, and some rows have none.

CSVLTGSYEQYF	NA	TRBV29-1	TRBJ2-7
CASSSEGGGIAETYEQYF	many	TRBV27	TRBJ2-7
CASSQDRDPAAQYF	NA	TRBV7-2	TRBJ2-7
CASLGKGTSGSWENIQYF	many	TRBV28	TRBJ2-4
CGAGLEGTEQYF	few	TRBV29-1	TRBJ2-7
CASSTAGVASYNEQFF	many	TRBV19	TRBJ2-1
CASSRTGGTYEQYF	NA	TRBV12-3/TRBV12-4	TRBJ2-7
CASSLTGYGMNSPLHF	many	TRBV7-9	TRBJ1-6
CASSSRRFSSYEQYF	many	TRBV7-8	TRBJ2-7
CASSLSGTGANVLTF	many	TRBV5-1	TRBJ2-6
CASRVRGHVYGYTF	few	TRBV27	TRBJ1-2
CASSATIGYINEQFF	many	TRBV6-5	TRBJ2-1
CASSPPGLAGLTYEQYF	few	TRBV5-4	TRBJ2-7
CASSLAPNSNSPLHF	large	TRBV12-3/TRBV12-4	TRBJ1-6
CASSEGSVREQYF	few	TRBV7-9	TRBJ2-7
CASRASGIYEQYF	few	TRBV28	TRBJ2-7
CASSQRTGYWYEAFF	NA	TRBV6-6	TRBJ1-1
CASSLWTSPGYEQFF	few	TRBV4-1	TRBJ2-1
CASSLDGLAAAATQYF	many	TRBV7-2	TRBJ2-3
CASSAGTVSGNTIYF	many	TRBV7-9	TRBJ1-3
CASSPDGVSYNEQFF	many	TRBV7-6	TRBJ2-1
CASSDSGIINEQFF	many	TRBV27	TRBJ2-1
CASSPLAGVVEQFF	NA	TRBV7-9	TRBJ2-1
CASSLGLAGIYEQYF	few	TRBV5-4	TRBJ2-7
CASSDSGTSQQFF	few	TRBV10-1	TRBJ2-1
CASSRTPIQREGHGGELFF	NA	TRBV18	TRBJ2-2
CASSPRDNAYEQYF	many	TRBV7-9	TRBJ2-7
CASTPPIRTTSTDTQYF	NA	TRBV28	TRBJ2-3
CAWIKALQPQHF	few	TRBV30	TRBJ1-5
CASSLISGNEQFF	many	TRBV12-3/TRBV12-4	TRBJ2-1
CASRTSDTYNEQFF	NA	TRBV5-1	TRBJ2-1
CSADRSYEQYF	many	TRBV20-1	TRBJ2-7
CSAPQGEYNEQFF	few	TRBV20-1	TRBJ2-1
CASSLPVGTSGYTF	few	TRBV11-2	TRBJ1-2
CASSVPTRTPFEKQFF	few	TRBV9	TRBJ2-1
CASSFEGGDTEAFF	few	TRBV28	TRBJ1-1
CATSGLAGVNEQFF	few	TRBV10-3	TRBJ2-1
CASSTTSGGNRRRTDTQYF	NA	TRBV12-3/TRBV12-4	TRBJ2-3
CASSPPRWETQYF	few	TRBV28	TRBJ2-5
CASSLAEREFSSQFF	NA	TRBV7-9	TRBJ2-1
CASSLGPLINQPQHF	NA	TRBV7-2	TRBJ1-5
CASSLLNLGTGPYEQYF	many	TRBV3-1	TRBJ2-7
CATSPTGTGESPLHF	many	TRBV15	TRBJ1-6
CASTTGGGYTF	many	TRBV6-5	TRBJ1-2
CASSIAGNNNPTEAFF	NA	TRBV19	TRBJ1-1
CASSQGRQGSYGYTF	few	TRBV3-1	TRBJ1-2
CASSPERDTQETQYF	NA	TRBV4-3	TRBJ2-5
CAVGADYNEQFF	many	TRBV10-3	TRBJ2-1
CASKDGAGGYEQFF	many	TRBV2	TRBJ2-1
CASSGRRAGANVLTF	many	TRBV11-2	TRBJ2-6
CASSYAGQQFF	NA	TRBV6-2/TRBV6-3	TRBJ2-1
CASTRWGLSYEQYF	many	TRBV28	TRBJ2-7
CASSFLQGGLNEQYF	few	TRBV5-1	TRBJ2-7
CATGQGAYEQYF	many	TRBV6-2/TRBV6-3	TRBJ2-7
CASSSTDRGWNIQYF	NA	TRBV7-9	TRBJ2-4